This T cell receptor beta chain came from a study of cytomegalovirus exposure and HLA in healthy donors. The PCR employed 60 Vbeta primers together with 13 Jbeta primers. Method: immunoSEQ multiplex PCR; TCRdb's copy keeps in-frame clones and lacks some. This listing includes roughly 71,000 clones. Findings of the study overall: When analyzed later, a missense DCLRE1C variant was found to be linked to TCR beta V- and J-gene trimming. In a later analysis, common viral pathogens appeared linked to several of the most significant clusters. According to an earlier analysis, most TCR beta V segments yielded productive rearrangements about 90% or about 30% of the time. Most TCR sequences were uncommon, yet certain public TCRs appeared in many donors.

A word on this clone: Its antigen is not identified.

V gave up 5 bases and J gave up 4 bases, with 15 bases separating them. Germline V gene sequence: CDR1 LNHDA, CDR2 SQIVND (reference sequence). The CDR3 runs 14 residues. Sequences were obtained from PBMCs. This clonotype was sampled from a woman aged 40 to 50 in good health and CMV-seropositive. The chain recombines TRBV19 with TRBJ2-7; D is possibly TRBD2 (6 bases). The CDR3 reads CASSPAGTDYEQYF. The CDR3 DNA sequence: TGTGCCAGTAGTCCGGCGGGAACGGATTACGAGCAGTACTTC.